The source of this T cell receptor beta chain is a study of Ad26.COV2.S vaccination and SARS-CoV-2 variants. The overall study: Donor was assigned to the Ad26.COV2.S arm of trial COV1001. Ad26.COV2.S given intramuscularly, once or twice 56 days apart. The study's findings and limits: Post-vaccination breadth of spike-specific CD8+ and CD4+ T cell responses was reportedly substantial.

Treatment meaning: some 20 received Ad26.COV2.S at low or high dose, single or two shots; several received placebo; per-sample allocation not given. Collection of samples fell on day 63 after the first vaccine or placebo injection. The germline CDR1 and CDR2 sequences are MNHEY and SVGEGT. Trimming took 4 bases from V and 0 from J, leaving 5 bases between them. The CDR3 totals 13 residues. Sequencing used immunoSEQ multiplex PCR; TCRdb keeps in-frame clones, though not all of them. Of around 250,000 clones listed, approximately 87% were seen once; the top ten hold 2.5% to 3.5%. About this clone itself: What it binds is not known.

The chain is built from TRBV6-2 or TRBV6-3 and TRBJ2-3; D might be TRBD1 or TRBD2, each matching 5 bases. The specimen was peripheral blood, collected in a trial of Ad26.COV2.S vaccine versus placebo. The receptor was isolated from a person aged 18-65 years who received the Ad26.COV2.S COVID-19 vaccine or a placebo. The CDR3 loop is CASSWDSTDTQYF. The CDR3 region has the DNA TGTGCCAGCAGTTGGGACAGCACAGATACGCAGTATTTT.